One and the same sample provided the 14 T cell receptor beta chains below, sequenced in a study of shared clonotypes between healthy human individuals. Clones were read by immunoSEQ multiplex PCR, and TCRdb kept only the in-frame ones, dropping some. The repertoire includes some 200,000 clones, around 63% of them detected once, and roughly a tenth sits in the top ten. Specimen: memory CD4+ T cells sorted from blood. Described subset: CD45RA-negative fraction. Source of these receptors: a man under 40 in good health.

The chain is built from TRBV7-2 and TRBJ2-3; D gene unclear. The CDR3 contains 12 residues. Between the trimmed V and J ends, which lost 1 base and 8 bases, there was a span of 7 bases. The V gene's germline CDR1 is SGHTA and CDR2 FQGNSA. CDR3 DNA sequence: TGTGCCAGCAGCTTAGACGGTGTTACGCAGTATTTT. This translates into CASSLDGVTQYF.

The CDR3 bases are TGTGCCAGCAGCGTAACGGGGGAAGGTTACGAGCAGTACTTC. It encodes CASSVTGEGYEQYF. V is TRBV9 and J is TRBJ2-7, with D perhaps matching TRBD2 (6 bases). Deletions cut 1 base from V and 4 bases from J, with 12 bases between. This CDR3 is built from 14 residues. Germline CDR1 is SGDLS and CDR2 is YYNGEE.

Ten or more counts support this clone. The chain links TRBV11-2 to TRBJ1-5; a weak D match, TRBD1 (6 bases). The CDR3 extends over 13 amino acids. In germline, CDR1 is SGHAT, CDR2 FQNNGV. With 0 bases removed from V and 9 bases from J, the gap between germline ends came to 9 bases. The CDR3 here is CASSLEQTGPQHF. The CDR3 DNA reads TGTGCCAGCAGCTTAGAACAGACAGGGCCCCAGCATTTT. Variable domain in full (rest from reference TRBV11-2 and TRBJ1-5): EAGVAQSPRYKIIEKRQSVAFWCNPISGHATLYWYQQILGQGPKLLIQFQNNGVVDDSQLPKDRFSAERLKGVDSTLKIQPAKLEDSAVYLCASSLEQTGPQHFGDGTRLSIL.

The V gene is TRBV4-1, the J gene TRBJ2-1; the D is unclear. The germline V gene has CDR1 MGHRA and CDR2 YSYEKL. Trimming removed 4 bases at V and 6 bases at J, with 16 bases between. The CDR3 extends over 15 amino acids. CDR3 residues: CASSRHGSTTNEQFF. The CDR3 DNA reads TGCGCCAGCAGCCGTCATGGATCTACCACCAATGAGCAGTTCTTC.

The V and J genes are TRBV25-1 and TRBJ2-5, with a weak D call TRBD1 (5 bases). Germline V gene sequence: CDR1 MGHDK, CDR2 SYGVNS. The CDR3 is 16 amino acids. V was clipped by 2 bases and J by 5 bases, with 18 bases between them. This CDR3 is CASSEGRTTGEETQYF. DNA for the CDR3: TGTGCCAGCAGTGAAGGACGCACTACAGGAGAGGAGACCCAGTACTTC.

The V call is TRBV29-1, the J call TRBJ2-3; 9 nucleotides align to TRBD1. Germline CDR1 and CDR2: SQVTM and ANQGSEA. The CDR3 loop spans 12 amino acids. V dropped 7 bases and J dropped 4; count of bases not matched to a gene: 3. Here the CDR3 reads CSARDRADTQYF. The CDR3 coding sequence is TGCAGCGCCCGGGACAGGGCAGATACGCAGTATTTT.

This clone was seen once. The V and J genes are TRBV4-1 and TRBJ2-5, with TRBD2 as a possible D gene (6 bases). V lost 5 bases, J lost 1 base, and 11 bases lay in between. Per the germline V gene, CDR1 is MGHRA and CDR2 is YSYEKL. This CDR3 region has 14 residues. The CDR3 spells CASSRREFQETQYF. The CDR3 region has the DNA TGCGCCAGCAGCAGGCGGGAATTCCAAGAGACCCAGTACTTC.

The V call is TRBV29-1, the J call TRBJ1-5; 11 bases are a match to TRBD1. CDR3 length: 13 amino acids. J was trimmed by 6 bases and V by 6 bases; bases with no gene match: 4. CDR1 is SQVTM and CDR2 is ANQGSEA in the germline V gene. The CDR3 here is CSVGQGAGQPQHF. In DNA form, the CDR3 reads TGCAGCGTAGGACAGGGGGCTGGTCAGCCCCAGCATTTT.

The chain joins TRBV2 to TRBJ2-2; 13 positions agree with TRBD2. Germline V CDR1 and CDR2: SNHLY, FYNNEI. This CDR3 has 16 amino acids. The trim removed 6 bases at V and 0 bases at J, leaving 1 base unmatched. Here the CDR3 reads CASRLAGGTNTGELFF. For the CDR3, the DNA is TGTGCCAGCAGACTAGCGGGAGGGACGAACACCGGGGAGCTGTTTTTT. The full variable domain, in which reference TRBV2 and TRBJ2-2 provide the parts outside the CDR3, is EPEVTQTPSHQVTQMGQEVILRCVPISNHLYFYWYRQILGQKVEFLVSFYNNEISEKSEIFDDQFSVERPDGSNFTLKIRSTKLEDSAMYFCASRLAGGTNTGELFFGEGSRLTVL.

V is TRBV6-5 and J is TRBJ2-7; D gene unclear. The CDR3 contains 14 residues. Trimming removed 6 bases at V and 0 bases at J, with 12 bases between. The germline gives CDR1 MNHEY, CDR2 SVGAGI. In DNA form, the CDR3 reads TGTGCCAGCAGCCCTTTAGAGAACTCCTACGAGCAGTACTTC. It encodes CASSPLENSYEQYF.

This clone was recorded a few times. The CDR3 DNA sequence: TGTGCCAGCAGTCGACAGGGGAGGTACGAGCAGTACTTC. As protein: CASSRQGRYEQYF. The rearrangement uses TRBV13 and TRBJ2-7, with 8 bases fitting TRBD1. Germline V gene data show CDR1 as PRHDT and CDR2 as FYEKMQ (reference sequence). V gave up 6 bases and J gave up 4 bases; unmatched junction bases: 5. This CDR3 is built from 13 residues.

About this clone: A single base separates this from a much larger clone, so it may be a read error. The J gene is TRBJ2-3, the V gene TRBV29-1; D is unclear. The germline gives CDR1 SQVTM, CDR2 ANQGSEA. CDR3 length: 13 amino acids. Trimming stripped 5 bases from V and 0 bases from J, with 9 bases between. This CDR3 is CSVYRASTDTQYF. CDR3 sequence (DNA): TGCAGCGTTTACCGGGCTAGCACAGATACGCAGTATTTT.

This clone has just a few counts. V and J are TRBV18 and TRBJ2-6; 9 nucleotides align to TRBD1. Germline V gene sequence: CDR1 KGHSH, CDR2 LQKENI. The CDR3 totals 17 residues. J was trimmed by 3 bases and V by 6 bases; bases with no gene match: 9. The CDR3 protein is CASSLGQGNGGANVLTF. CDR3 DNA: TGTGCCAGCTCCCTCGGACAGGGGAACGGTGGGGCCAACGTCCTGACTTTC.

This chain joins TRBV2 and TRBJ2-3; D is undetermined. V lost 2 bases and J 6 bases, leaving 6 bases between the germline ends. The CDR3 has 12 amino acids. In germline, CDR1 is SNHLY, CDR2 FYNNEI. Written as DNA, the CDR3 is TGTGCCAGCAGTGAAACACGGGATACGCAGTATTTT. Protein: CASSETRDTQYF. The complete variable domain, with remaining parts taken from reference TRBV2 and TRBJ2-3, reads EPEVTQTPSHQVTQMGQEVILRCVPISNHLYFYWYRQILGQKVEFLVSFYNNEISEKSEIFDDQFSVERPDGSNFTLKIRSTKLEDSAMYFCASSETRDTQYFGPGTRLTVL.